Listed below are T cell receptor beta chains from one sample, sequenced in a study of blood T cell repertoires in COVID-19. The assay was immunoSEQ multiplex PCR, and TCRdb's table has in-frame clones only and misses some. Altogether approximately 30,000 clones are present, about 93% being singletons, with the ten largest covering more than 4%. The sample consisted of peripheral blood. All receptors come from a human donor in a cohort sampled during active COVID-19. Both conserved end residues are part of each CDR3. The order of the fields is J gene, V gene, D gene, CDR3 protein. D genes are given only for firm matches.

TRBJ2-3	TRBV5-6	-	CASSMGLLTDTQYF
TRBJ1-3	TRBV6-1	TRBD1	CASSETADRVGNTIYF
TRBJ1-1	TRBV5-4	TRBD1	CASSGDRGNTEAFF
TRBJ1-3	TRBV5-6	-	CASSWAGLSGNTIYF
TRBJ2-1	TRBV9	TRBD2	CASSVGLAGRNEQFF
TRBJ2-3	TRBV7-8	TRBD1	CASLTGGGTDTQYF
TRBJ2-1	TRBV6-4	TRBD2	CASSDSSGSLYNEQFF
TRBJ2-7	TRBV2	-	CASNARLSSYEQYF
TRBJ2-3	TRBV3-1/TRBV3-2	-	CASSQGAGWSTDTQYF
TRBJ2-4	TRBV9	-	CASSVDLAKNIQYF
TRBJ1-2	TRBV5-1	-	CASSLDSYGYTF
TRBJ2-5	TRBV11-2	-	CASSRAETQYF
TRBJ2-7	TRBV6-4	TRBD1	CASSSGTGSHEQYF
TRBJ2-5	TRBV10-2	-	CASSDPPRGAQETQYF
TRBJ1-1	TRBV19	TRBD1	CASRHRDRAVEAFF
TRBJ2-1	TRBV12-5	-	CASEESQSSYNEQFF
TRBJ1-1	TRBV10-3	TRBD1	CAIRPGTASFEAFF
TRBJ2-5	TRBV19	-	CASSAGDRLQETQYF
TRBJ1-6	TRBV2	TRBD1	CASSEAVPDWTGGSDLHF